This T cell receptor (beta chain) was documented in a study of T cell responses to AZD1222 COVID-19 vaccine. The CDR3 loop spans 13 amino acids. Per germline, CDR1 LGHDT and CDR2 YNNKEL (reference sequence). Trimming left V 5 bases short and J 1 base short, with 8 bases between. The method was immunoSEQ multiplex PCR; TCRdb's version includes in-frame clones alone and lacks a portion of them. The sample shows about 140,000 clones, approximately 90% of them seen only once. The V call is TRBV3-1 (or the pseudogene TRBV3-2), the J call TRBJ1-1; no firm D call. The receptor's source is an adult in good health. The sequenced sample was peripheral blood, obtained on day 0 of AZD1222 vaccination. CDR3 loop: CASSRPPNTEAFF. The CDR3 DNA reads TGTGCCAGCAGCAGACCCCCGAACACTGAAGCTTTCTTT.